This T cell receptor (beta chain) emerged from a study of shared clonotypes between healthy human individuals. The V gene's germline CDR1 is LGHNT and CDR2 FRNRAP. Trimming removed 6 bases from V and 6 bases from J; junction bases left unmatched: 7. The CDR3 sequence is 14 residues long. Produced via immunoSEQ multiplex PCR; TCRdb's table is partial and in-frame only. The sample holds over 1.5 million clones, 95% to 99% seen once. Material: naive CD4+ T cells sorted from blood. Subset defined: CD45RA+ positively selected. This receptor was obtained from a young man in good health. This rearrangement joins TRBV12-5 to TRBJ2-1; TRBD2 matches 8 bases. The CDR3 DNA follows: TGTGCTAGTGGCTATAGCGGGATAGGCAATGAGCAGTTCTTC. Its protein is CASGYSGIGNEQFF.